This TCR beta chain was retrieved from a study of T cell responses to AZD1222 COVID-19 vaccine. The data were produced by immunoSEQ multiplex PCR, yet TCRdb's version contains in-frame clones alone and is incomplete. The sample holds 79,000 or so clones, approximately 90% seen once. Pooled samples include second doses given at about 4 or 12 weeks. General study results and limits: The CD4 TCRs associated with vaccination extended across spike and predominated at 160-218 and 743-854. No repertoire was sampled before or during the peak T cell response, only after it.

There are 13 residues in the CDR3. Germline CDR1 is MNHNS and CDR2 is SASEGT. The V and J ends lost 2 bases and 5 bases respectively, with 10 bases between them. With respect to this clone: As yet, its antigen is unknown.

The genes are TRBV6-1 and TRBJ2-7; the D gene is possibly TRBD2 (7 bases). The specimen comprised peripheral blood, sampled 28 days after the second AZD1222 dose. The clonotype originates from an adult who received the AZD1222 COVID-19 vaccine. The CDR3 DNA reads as TGTGCCAGCAGTGAATGGGGGGGCCACGAGCAGTACGTC. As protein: CASSEWGGHEQYV.